These 25 T cell receptor beta chains were sequenced from one sample in a study of CD8+CD57+ T cells in acquired aplastic anemia. Genomic DNA, the template, was used for profiling of the TCR beta VDJ and CDR3. One entry per CDR3 protein results from TCRdb running MiXCR on the reads. The sample has 150,000 to 170,000 distinct CDR3 sequences, less than 60% seen once. Before being chosen for sequencing, patients had shown CD8+CD57+ cell expansion by flow cytometry. The sequencing sample was made of sorted CD4+, CD8+, or CD8+CD57+ T cells (not recorded which) from PBMCs. These receptor sequences come from a human donor with aplastic anemia.

This clonotype has a count of ten or more. The chain joins TRBV19 to TRBJ2-7; 8 nucleotides match TRBD1. Germline V CDR1 and CDR2: LNHDA, SQIVND (reference sequence). The CDR3 runs 12 residues. The trim removed 10 bases at V and 2 bases at J, leaving 4 bases unmatched. CDR3 protein: CATGQGAYEQYF. The CDR3, as DNA: TGTGCCACCGGACAGGGAGCCTACGAGCAGTACTTC.

This clonotype was found once. J is TRBJ1-3 and V is TRBV19; D gene ambiguous. The CDR3 consists of 16 residues. Trimming cost V 1 base and J 0 bases, with 10 bases left between them. CDR1 is LNHDA, CDR2 SQIVND, per germline (reference sequence). The DNA for the CDR3 is TGTGCCAGTAGTATAGTTACAGCCCTCTCTGGAAACACCATATATTTT. Protein sequence: CASSIVTALSGNTIYF.

The V and J genes are TRBV6-4 and TRBJ2-7; the match to TRBD2 covers 14 bases. Trimming at V came to 5 bases and at J to 3 bases, leaving 3 bases not matched to a gene. Germline V gene lookup returns CDR1 MRHNA and CDR2 SNTAGT. The CDR3 loop spans 15 amino acids. The CDR3 sequence is CASSRTSGGNYEQYF. The DNA of the CDR3 is TGTGCCAGCAGTCGGACTAGCGGGGGGAACTACGAGCAGTACTTC.

Only one count was recorded for this clonotype. This chain joins TRBV5-1 and TRBJ2-7, with 7 bases fitting TRBD1. CDR1 is SGHRS and CDR2 is YFSETQ in the germline V gene. CDR3 length equals 14 residues. Losses at the gene ends were 0 bases for V and 4 bases for J; bases not matched to a gene: 4. The CDR3 region has the DNA TGCGCCAGCAGCTTGGCACAGGGGTTGTACGAGCAGTACTTC. Translation gives CASSLAQGLYEQYF.

This clonotype was observed many times. This chain uses TRBV11-2 with TRBJ2-1; tentative D call: TRBD1 (5 bases). The CDR3 runs to 14 residues. Germline V gene data show CDR1 as SGHAT and CDR2 as FQNNGV. Trimming stripped 1 base from V and 6 bases from J, with 10 bases between. CDR3 sequence: CASSLVQGSNEQFF. The CDR3 region has the DNA TGTGCCAGCAGCTTAGTCCAGGGCAGCAATGAGCAGTTCTTC. The complete variable domain, with remaining parts taken from reference TRBV11-2 and TRBJ2-1, reads EAGVAQSPRYKIIEKRQSVAFWCNPISGHATLYWYQQILGQGPKLLIQFQNNGVVDDSQLPKDRFSAERLKGVDSTLKIQPAKLEDSAVYLCASSLVQGSNEQFFGPGTRLTVL.

In its sample, this clonotype was seen a few times. This chain joins TRBV10-2 and TRBJ2-7, with 10 positions matching TRBD1. CDR3 length equals 14 residues. V lost 8 bases and J lost 5; bases outside the gene matches: 9. The V gene's germline CDR1 is WSHSY and CDR2 SAAADI. The DNA for the CDR3 is TGCGCCAGCGGTCTCGGGACAGGGGCCCACGAGCAGTACTTC. Encoded protein: CASGLGTGAHEQYF.

CDR3 amino acids: CASSSGLVGDEQFF. The CDR3, as DNA: TGTGCCAGTAGTTCTGGACTAGTAGGCGATGAGCAGTTCTTC. V usage is TRBV19 and J usage is TRBJ2-1; 7 bases are a match to TRBD2. The CDR3 is 14 residues long. Germline assignment: CDR1 LNHDA and CDR2 SQIVND (reference sequence). Losses at the gene ends were 5 bases for V and 8 bases for J; bases not matched to a gene: 9.

This chain connects TRBV5-5 to TRBJ2-7; TRBD2 aligns across 14 bases. CDR1 is SGHKS, CDR2 YYEKEE, per germline (reference sequence). This CDR3 is built from 16 residues. V lost 0 bases and J lost 6; bases outside the gene matches: 5. The CDR3 DNA reads as TGTGCCAGCAGCTTGGCCGGACTAGCGGGAGGTAGCGAGCAGTACTTC. Translated: CASSLAGLAGGSEQYF. Supplemented by reference TRBV5-5 and TRBJ2-7, the full variable domain reads DAGVTQSPTHLIKTRGQQVTLRCSPISGHKSVSWYQQVLGQGPQFIFQYYEKEERGRGNFPDRFSARQFPNYSSELNVNALLLGDSALYLCASSLAGLAGGSEQYFGPGTRLTVT.

The V and J genes are TRBV7-3 and TRBJ2-5, with D unresolved. The germline V and J ends were trimmed by 10 bases and 5 bases, with 11 bases remaining between them. The germline V gene has CDR1 SGHTA and CDR2 FQGTGA. This CDR3 comprises 11 residues. This CDR3 is CATRILETQYF. Here the CDR3 DNA reads TGTGCCACACGGATTCTGGAGACCCAGTACTTC. The whole variable domain, remainder taken from reference TRBV7-3 and TRBJ2-5, is GAGVSQTPSNKVTEKGKYVELRCDPISGHTALYWYRQSLGQGPEFLIYFQGTGAADDSGLPNDRFFAVRPEGSVSTLKIQRTERGDSAVYLCATRILETQYFGPGTRLLVL.

The chain couples TRBV2 to TRBJ1-2; D not resolved. Germline V gene sequence: CDR1 SNHLY, CDR2 FYNNEI. The CDR3 contains 13 residues. The ends were cut back, 8 bases at V and 0 bases at J, with 10 bases in the middle. CDR3 DNA: TGTGCCAGCTTCAGGTTAGCTAACTATGGCTACACCTTC. The encoded protein is CASFRLANYGYTF.

This chain connects TRBV19 to TRBJ2-6; D remains unclear. This CDR3 comprises 13 residues. Germline CDR1 is LNHDA and CDR2 is SQIVND (reference sequence). The ends were cut back, 7 bases at V and 2 bases at J, with 6 bases in the middle. The CDR3 is CASIGTGANVLTF. In DNA, the CDR3 is TGTGCCAGTATTGGGACTGGGGCCAACGTCCTGACTTTC.

The chain combines TRBV20-1 with TRBJ1-1; D remains unclear. The CDR3 is made up of 14 amino acids. Per the germline V gene, CDR1 is DFQATT and CDR2 is SNEGSKA (reference sequence). V lost 1 base and J lost 3, with 12 bases in between. CDR3 sequence (DNA): TGCAGTGCTAGAGGAGATCGGGAGGACACTGAAGCTTTCTTT. It is translated as CSARGDREDTEAFF.

This clonotype was counted a single time. The genes are TRBV29-1 and TRBJ2-1; 11 nucleotides line up with TRBD2. CDR1 and CDR2 from the germline V gene are SQVTM and ANQGSEA. CDR3 size: 13 residues. After removal of 3 bases from V and 9 bases from J, the junction contained 4 bases not matched to a gene. CDR3 amino acids: CSVDSGGAGEQFF. The CDR3 nucleotides are TGCAGCGTTGATAGCGGGGGGGCGGGTGAGCAGTTCTTC.

The chain employs TRBV10-3 and TRBJ2-1; maybe TRBD2 (5 bases). The CDR3 sequence is 13 residues long. CDR1 and CDR2 from the germline V gene are ENHRY and SYGVKD. The V end was cut by 8 bases, the J end by 1 base, with 9 bases between. The CDR3 protein is CAIGGNSYNEQFF. The CDR3 DNA is TGTGCCATCGGAGGCAATTCCTACAATGAGCAGTTCTTC.

The chain carries TRBV25-1 and TRBJ1-5; 9 nucleotides agree with TRBD1. This CDR3 has 13 residues. Trimming removed 8 bases from V and 5 bases from J; junction bases left unmatched: 4. Per germline, CDR1 MGHDK and CDR2 SYGVNS. The chain's CDR3 is CASGGQGHQPQHF. CDR3 nucleotide sequence: TGTGCCAGCGGGGGACAGGGTCATCAGCCCCAGCATTTT.

This clonotype was detected many times. V gene TRBV19 combines with J gene TRBJ1-5; no definite D call. The CDR3 length is 14 residues. Germline values: CDR1 LNHDA, CDR2 SQIVND (reference sequence). Trimming left V 5 bases short and J 1 base short, with 9 bases between. CDR3 sequence: CASSLSVSNQPQHF. The DNA for the CDR3 is TGTGCCAGTAGTCTCAGTGTCAGCAATCAGCCCCAGCATTTT.

This clonotype has at least ten counts. This chain joins TRBV12-5 and TRBJ1-2; maybe TRBD1 (5 bases). From germline, CDR1 is LGHNT and CDR2 FRNRAP. The CDR3 covers 13 residues. V lost 5 bases and J lost 4, with 11 bases in between. The CDR3, as DNA: TGTGCTAGTGGTCCGGGACGGGGCTATGGCTACACCTTC. Translating it yields CASGPGRGYGYTF.

This clonotype was picked up many times. One end of the junction varies from germline; a read error may be responsible. This rearrangement joins TRBV7-7 to TRBJ2-1; no clear D gene. In germline, CDR1 is SSHAT, CDR2 FNYEAQ (reference sequence). This CDR3 contains 15 residues. The CDR3 loop is CASSLGKHQNNEQFF. The CDR3 nucleotides read TGTGCTAGCAGCTTAGGGAAGCACCAGAACAATGAGCAGTTCTTC.

This clonotype was seen only a few times. The chain uses TRBV19 and TRBJ1-1; D is unresolved. Germline V CDR1 and CDR2: LNHDA, SQIVND (reference sequence). There are 13 residues in the CDR3. V was shortened by 5 bases and J by 3 bases, with 10 bases between the two germline ends. The CDR3 here is CASSLTVDTEAFF. DNA for the CDR3: TGTGCCAGTAGTCTCACAGTAGACACTGAAGCTTTCTTT.

Ten or more counts support this clonotype. V and J are TRBV4-2 and TRBJ1-1; TRBD1 is a possible D gene (5 bases). The CDR3 is made up of 15 amino acids. In germline, CDR1 is LGHNA, CDR2 YNFKEQ. V lost 0 bases, J lost 4 bases, and 12 bases lay in between. For the CDR3, the DNA is TGTGCCAGCAGCCAAGACGGGGGTAAGGGCACTGAAGCTTTCTTT. This encodes CASSQDGGKGTEAFF.

The J gene is TRBJ1-4, the V gene TRBV2; D gene unclear. The germline V gene has CDR1 SNHLY and CDR2 FYNNEI. V lost 3 bases, J lost 4 bases, and 15 bases lay in between. This CDR3 contains 16 residues. The CDR3 sequence: CASSESGSTYNEKLFF. The CDR3 DNA sequence: TGTGCCAGCAGTGAGTCGGGTTCGACCTATAATGAAAAACTGTTTTTT.

The DNA of the CDR3 is TGTGCCAGCAGCGTGTGGACAGCCCCCCAGGATGAGCAGTTCTTC. Translated, it gives CASSVWTAPQDEQFF. This chain uses TRBV9 with TRBJ2-1; TRBD1 might be the D (6 bases). V lost 2 bases, J lost 8 bases, and 17 bases lay in between. There are 15 residues in the CDR3. Germline lookup yields CDR1 SGDLS and CDR2 YYNGEE.

This clonotype was detected once. One end of the junction varies from germline; a read error may be responsible. The chain combines TRBV15 with TRBJ2-1; D gene unclear. Germline CDR1 is LNHNV and CDR2 is YYDKDF (reference sequence). The length of the CDR3 is 13 residues. The DNA of the CDR3 is TGTGCCACCAGCAGAGATTGGCCCAATCAGCAGTTCTTC. Translating gives CATSRDWPNQQFF.

The chain joins TRBV15 to TRBJ2-3; 12 bases line up with TRBD2. Per the germline V gene, CDR1 is LNHNV and CDR2 is YYDKDF (reference sequence). There are 15 residues in the CDR3. Germline trimming cut 4 bases from V and 3 bases from J; bases unmatched to any gene: 2. The CDR3 sequence: CATSILAGGTDTQYF. Here the CDR3 DNA reads TGTGCCACCAGCATACTAGCGGGGGGAACAGATACGCAGTATTTT.

On this clonotype: This may stem from a read error, because a much larger clone lies one nucleotide away. This rearrangement joins TRBV7-3 to TRBJ1-1, with D hard to call. Germline V gene sequence: CDR1 SGHTA, CDR2 FQGTGA. CDR3 length: 15 amino acids. V dropped 0 bases and J dropped 2 bases, with 10 bases sitting between them. Written as DNA, the CDR3 is TGTGCCAGCAGCTTAACGTGCGCTTCTAACACTGAAGCTTTCTTT. Amino acid sequence: CASSLTCASNTEAFF.